This T cell receptor (beta chain) was recorded in a study of CD8 T cells in Susac syndrome. Reverse transcription of about 0.5 to 1 ug RNA used random hexamers. immunoSEQ multiplex PCR amplified TCR beta CDR3 across 54 Vbeta, 13 Jbeta. From the immunoSEQ multiplex PCR reads, TCRdb called clonotypes with MiXCR, one entry per CDR3 protein. In the table there are approximately 120,000 distinct CDR3 sequences, around 92% of which are singletons. The CDR3 loop spans 10 amino acids. Trimming took 5 bases from V and 3 from J, leaving 4 bases between them. Germline CDR1 SQVTM, CDR2 ANQGSEA. High-throughput TCR beta sequencing covered peripheral CD8+ and CD4+ T cells.

Sequenced material: CD8+ T cells from PBMCs. V usage is TRBV29-1 and J usage is TRBJ1-1; no reliable D call. The clonotype comes from a human donor in good health. The CDR3: CSVYYTEAFF. CDR3 coding DNA: TGCAGCGTTTACTACACTGAAGCTTTCTTT.